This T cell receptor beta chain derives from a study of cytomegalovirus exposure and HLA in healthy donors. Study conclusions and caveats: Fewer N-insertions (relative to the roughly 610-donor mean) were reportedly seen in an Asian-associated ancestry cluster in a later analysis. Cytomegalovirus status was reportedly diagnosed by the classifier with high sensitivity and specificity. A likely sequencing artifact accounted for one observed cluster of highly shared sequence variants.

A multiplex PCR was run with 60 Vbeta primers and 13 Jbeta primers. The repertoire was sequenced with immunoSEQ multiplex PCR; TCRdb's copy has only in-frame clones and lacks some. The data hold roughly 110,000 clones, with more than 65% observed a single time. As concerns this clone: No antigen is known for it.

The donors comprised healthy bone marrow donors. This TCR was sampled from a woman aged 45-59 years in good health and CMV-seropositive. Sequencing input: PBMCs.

The CDR3 loop reads CASRGHNGNTIYF. The CDR3 region has the DNA TGTGCCAGCAGGGGGCATAATGGAAACACCATATATTTT. V gene TRBV28 combines with J gene TRBJ1-3, with D maybe TRBD1 (5 bases). The CDR3 is 13 residues long. Trimming removed 6 bases from V and 3 bases from J, with 9 bases in between. Germline values: CDR1 MDHEN, CDR2 SYDVKM.